This T cell receptor beta chain emerged from a study of CD8 T cells in ankylosing spondylitis. Whole-study findings and limits: For ankylosing spondylitis blood, a TCR beta motif of about eight highly homologous variants appeared characteristic.

TCRdb analysed the 5' RACE reads with MiXCR anew, one entry per CDR3 protein. The sample comprises about 440,000 distinct CDR3 sequences, approximately 17% of which are singletons, and over 0.9% rests with the top ten. V was clipped by 4 bases and J by 4 bases; unmatched bases: 14. In germline, CDR1 is SGHKS, CDR2 YYEKEE (reference sequence). The CDR3 sequence is 17 residues long. On this clonotype: Its matching antigen is unknown.

The clonotype comes from a male donor with ankylosing spondylitis. The material sequenced was blood, either unsorted or a sorted T cell fraction (not recorded which). The chain links TRBV5-5 to TRBJ2-5; 9 nucleotides line up with TRBD2. The CDR3 nucleotides are TGTGCCAGCAGCCCTAGATCTGGCGGGGGGGCTTCAGAGACCCAGTACTTC. Translating it yields CASSPRSGGGASETQYF.